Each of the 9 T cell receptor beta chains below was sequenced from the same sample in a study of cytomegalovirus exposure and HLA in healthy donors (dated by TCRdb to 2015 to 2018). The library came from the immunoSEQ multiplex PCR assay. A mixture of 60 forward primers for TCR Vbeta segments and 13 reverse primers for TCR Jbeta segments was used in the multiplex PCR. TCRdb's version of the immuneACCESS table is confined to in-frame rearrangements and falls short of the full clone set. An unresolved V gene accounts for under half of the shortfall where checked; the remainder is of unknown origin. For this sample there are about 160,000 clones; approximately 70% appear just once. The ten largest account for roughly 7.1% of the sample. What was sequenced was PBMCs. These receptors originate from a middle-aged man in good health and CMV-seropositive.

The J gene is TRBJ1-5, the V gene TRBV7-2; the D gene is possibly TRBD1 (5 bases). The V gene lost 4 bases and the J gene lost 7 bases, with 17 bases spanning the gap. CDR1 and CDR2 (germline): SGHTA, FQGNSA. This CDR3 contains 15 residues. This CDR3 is CASSSAPGGGQPQHF. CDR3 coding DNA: TGTGCCAGCAGCTCCGCCCCGGGGGGAGGACAGCCCCAGCATTTT.

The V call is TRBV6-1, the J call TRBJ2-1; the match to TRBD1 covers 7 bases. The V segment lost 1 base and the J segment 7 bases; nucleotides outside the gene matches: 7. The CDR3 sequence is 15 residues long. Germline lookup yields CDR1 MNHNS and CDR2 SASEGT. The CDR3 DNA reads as TGTGCCAGCAGTGAAGGAGACAGGGTGGGTAATGAGCAGTTCTTC. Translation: CASSEGDRVGNEQFF.

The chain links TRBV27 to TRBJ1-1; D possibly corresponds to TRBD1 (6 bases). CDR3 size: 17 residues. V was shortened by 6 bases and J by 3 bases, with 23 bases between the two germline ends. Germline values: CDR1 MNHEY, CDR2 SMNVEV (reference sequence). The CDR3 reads CASSFDSLQGVDTEAFF. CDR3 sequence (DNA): TGTGCCAGCAGCTTTGACTCCTTACAGGGAGTCGACACTGAAGCTTTCTTT.

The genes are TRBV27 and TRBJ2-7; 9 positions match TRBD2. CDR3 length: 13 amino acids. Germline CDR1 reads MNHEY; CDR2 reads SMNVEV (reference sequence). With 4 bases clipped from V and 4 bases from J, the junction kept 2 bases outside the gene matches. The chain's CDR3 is CASSSSGGYEQYF. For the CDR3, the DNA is TGTGCCAGCAGTTCAAGCGGGGGGTACGAGCAGTACTTC.

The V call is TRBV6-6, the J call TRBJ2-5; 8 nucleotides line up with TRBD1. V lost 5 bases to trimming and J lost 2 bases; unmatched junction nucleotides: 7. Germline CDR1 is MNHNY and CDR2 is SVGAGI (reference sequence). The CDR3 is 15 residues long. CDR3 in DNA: TGTGCCAGCAGTAGGACAGGGAATCAACAAGAGACCCAGTACTTC. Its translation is CASSRTGNQQETQYF.

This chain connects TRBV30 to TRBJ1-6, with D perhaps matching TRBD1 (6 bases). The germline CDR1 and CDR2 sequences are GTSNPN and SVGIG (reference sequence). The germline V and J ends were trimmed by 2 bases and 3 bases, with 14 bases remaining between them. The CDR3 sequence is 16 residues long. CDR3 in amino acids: CAWSTRGGNYNSPLHF. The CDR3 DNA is TGTGCCTGGAGTACGAGGGGGGGAAACTATAATTCACCCCTCCACTTT.

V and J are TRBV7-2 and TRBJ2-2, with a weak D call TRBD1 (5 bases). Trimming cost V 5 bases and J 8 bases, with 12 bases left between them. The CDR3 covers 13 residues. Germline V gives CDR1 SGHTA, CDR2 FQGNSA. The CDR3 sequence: CASSATQGGELFF. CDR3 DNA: TGTGCCAGCAGCGCTACCCAGGGAGGGGAGCTGTTTTTT.

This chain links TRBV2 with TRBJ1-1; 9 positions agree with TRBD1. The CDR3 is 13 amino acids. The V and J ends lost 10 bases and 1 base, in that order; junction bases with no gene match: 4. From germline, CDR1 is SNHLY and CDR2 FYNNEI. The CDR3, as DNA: TGTGCCAACAGGGGGCCAGAGAACACTGAAGCTTTCTTT. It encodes CANRGPENTEAFF.

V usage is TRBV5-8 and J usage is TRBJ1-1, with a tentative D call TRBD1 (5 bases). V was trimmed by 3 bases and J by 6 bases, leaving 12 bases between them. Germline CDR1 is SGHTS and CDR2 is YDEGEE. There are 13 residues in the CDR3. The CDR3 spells CASSSTVASEAFF. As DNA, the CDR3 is TGTGCCAGCAGCTCGACAGTTGCGTCTGAAGCTTTCTTT. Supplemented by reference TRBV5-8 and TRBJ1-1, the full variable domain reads EAGVTQSPTHLIKTRGQQATLRCSPISGHTSVYWYQQALGLGLQFLLWYDEGEERNRGNFPPRFSGRQFPNYSSELNVNALELEDSALYLCASSSTVASEAFFGQGTRLTVV.